The 4 T cell receptor beta chains presented below share a single source sample, sequenced in a study of human T cells and chemical hapten exposure. Time point reported: patch test 3, about 24 weeks after DPC sensitization. Treatment given: therapeutic diphenylcyclopropenone sensitization with weekly scalp DPC. TCRdb independently ran MiXCR on the RACE reads; one entry per CDR3 protein. The table lists some 90,000 distinct CDR3 sequences, around 9.9% of them singletons. This material consisted of whole blood, taken in connection with sensitization to the hapten diphenylcyclopropenone (DPC). The receptors were sampled from a woman in her 30s with alopecia areata. Some clones in this sample may be carry-over from other donors' samples.

The V gene is TRBV6-2 or TRBV6-3, the J gene TRBJ1-3; tentatively, D is TRBD1 (5 bases). Between the trimmed V and J ends, which lost 6 bases and 3 bases, there was a span of 15 bases. Germline lookup yields CDR1 MNHEY and CDR2 SVGEGT. The CDR3 is 15 amino acids. CDR3 sequence (DNA): TGTGCCAGCAGGGATACCGGGGCTCTTGGAAACACCATATATTTT. It yields the protein CASRDTGALGNTIYF.

The J gene is TRBJ1-2, the V gene TRBV3-1; maybe TRBD1 (5 bases). The V end lost 2 bases, the J end lost 8 bases, and 9 bases lay between the germline ends. CDR3 length equals 12 residues. The germline gives CDR1 LGHDT, CDR2 YNNKEL (reference sequence). CDR3 sequence reads: CASSQQGLGYTF. The CDR3 bases are TGTGCCAGCAGCCAACAGGGACTCGGCTACACCTTC. Full variable domain (outside the CDR3, taken from reference TRBV3-1 and TRBJ1-2): DTAVSQTPKYLVTQMGNDKSIKCEQNLGHDTMYWYKQDSKKFLKIMFSYNNKELIINETVPNRFSPKSPDKAHLNLHINSLELGDSAVYFCASSQQGLGYTFGSGTRLTVV.

A few counts support this clonotype. CDR3 sequence reads: CASSQTGGTYNEQFF. The CDR3 DNA sequence: TGTGCCAGCAGCCAAACGGGGGGAACCTACAATGAGCAGTTCTTC. The chain joins TRBV7-9 to TRBJ2-1; 7 bases are shared with TRBD2. With 5 bases clipped from V and 2 bases from J, the junction kept 6 bases outside the gene matches. Germline lookup yields CDR1 SEHNR and CDR2 FQNEAQ (reference sequence). The CDR3 runs 15 residues.

This clonotype was recorded many times. V is TRBV20-1 and J is TRBJ1-5; D gene unclear. The CDR3 extends over 15 amino acids. Trimming stripped 2 bases from V and 5 bases from J, with 16 bases between. Germline assignment: CDR1 DFQATT and CDR2 SNEGSKA (reference sequence). The CDR3 loop is CSARFAGSEDQPQHF. The CDR3 nucleotides are TGCAGTGCTAGATTCGCGGGGAGCGAGGATCAGCCCCAGCATTTT.